The 15 T cell receptor beta chains in this list originate from one sample, sequenced in a study of cytomegalovirus exposure and HLA in healthy donors. PCR employed 60 Vbeta and 13 Jbeta primers. Clones were read by immunoSEQ multiplex PCR, and TCRdb kept only the in-frame ones, dropping some. The sample lists over 130,000 clones, more than 75% occurring once. Sequencing was carried out using PBMCs. Receptors were obtained from a man aged 35 to 55 in good health and CMV-seronegative.

A single count supports this clone. The chain couples TRBV18 to TRBJ2-1, with 8 positions matching TRBD2. The V segment lost 5 bases and the J segment 0 bases; nucleotides outside the gene matches: 3. The CDR3 runs to 15 residues. The germline gives CDR1 KGHSH, CDR2 LQKENI. The CDR3 loop reads CASSSGGSSYNEQFF. DNA for the CDR3: TGTGCCAGCTCATCGGGGGGGAGCTCCTACAATGAGCAGTTCTTC.

This rearrangement joins TRBV28 to TRBJ2-7, with 7 nucleotides matching TRBD1. J gave up 0 bases and V 4 bases, and 9 bases lay outside the gene matches. CDR3 size: 16 residues. From germline, CDR1 is MDHEN and CDR2 SYDVKM. Written as DNA, the CDR3 is TGTGCCAGCAGTTCGACGTCGACAGGGCCCTCCTACGAGCAGTACTTC. Translation gives CASSSTSTGPSYEQYF.

The gene calls are TRBV29-1 and TRBJ2-2; D remains ambiguous. Trimming shortened V by 4 bases and J by 3 bases, and 15 bases separated the two germline ends. Per the germline V gene, CDR1 is SQVTM and CDR2 is ANQGSEA. This CDR3 contains 15 residues. CDR3 residues: CSVVPANYDTGELFF. The CDR3 nucleotides are TGCAGCGTTGTTCCCGCGAACTATGACACCGGGGAGCTGTTTTTT.

The rearrangement joins TRBV13 to TRBJ1-3; 8 nucleotides match TRBD1. Germline trimming cut 2 bases from V and 4 bases from J; bases unmatched to any gene: 1. CDR1 PRHDT and CDR2 FYEKMQ come from the germline V gene (reference sequence). This CDR3 region has 14 residues. In DNA form, the CDR3 reads TGTGCCAGCAGCTTAAGGGACAGGGGAAACACCATATATTTT. Amino acids: CASSLRDRGNTIYF.

The V call is TRBV18, the J call TRBJ1-1; a weak D match, TRBD1 (5 bases). This CDR3 has 15 residues. V was pared by 3 bases and J by 1 base, with 12 bases between. Germline V gene data show CDR1 as KGHSH and CDR2 as LQKENI. CDR3 residues: CASSPGLGQNTEAFF. The CDR3 DNA reads as TGTGCCAGCTCACCGGGACTAGGACAGAACACTGAAGCTTTCTTT.

This rearrangement joins TRBV5-8 to TRBJ2-7, with 7 bases matching TRBD2. CDR3 size: 15 residues. Germline loops: CDR1 SGHTS, CDR2 YDEGEE. Trimming at V came to 1 base and at J to 3 bases, leaving 7 bases not matched to a gene. The CDR3, as DNA: TGTGCCAGCAGCTTGCCGGGCGGGAGAAACTACGAGCAGTACTTC. As protein: CASSLPGGRNYEQYF.

This chain uses TRBV27 with TRBJ2-7, with D tentatively TRBD1 (5 bases). The germline gives CDR1 MNHEY, CDR2 SMNVEV (reference sequence). V lost 5 bases and J 0 bases, leaving 14 bases between the germline ends. This CDR3 is 15 amino acids long. The DNA of the CDR3 is TGTGCCAGCAGTCCAGCAGGGATCAGCTCCTACGAGCAGTACTTC. Its translation: CASSPAGISSYEQYF.

The chain is built from TRBV11-2 and TRBJ1-2; a weak D match, TRBD1 (6 bases). Looked up from germline, CDR1 is SGHAT and CDR2 is FQNNGV. Deletions cut 5 bases from V and 6 bases from J, with 13 bases between. CDR3 length equals 13 residues. The CDR3 DNA reads TGTGCCAGCAGCCCGGCGGGGGGCGATGGCTACACCTTC. Its protein product is CASSPAGGDGYTF.

J is TRBJ2-1 and V is TRBV15; tentative D call: TRBD1 (6 bases). Germline assignment: CDR1 LNHNV and CDR2 YYDKDF (reference sequence). V was clipped by 1 base and J by 4 bases, with 11 bases between them. This CDR3 is 15 amino acids long. CDR3 DNA: TGTGCCACCAGCAGAGGCCGACAGGAATACAATGAGCAGTTCTTC. Translated: CATSRGRQEYNEQFF. The full variable domain, in which reference TRBV15 and TRBJ2-1 provide the parts outside the CDR3, is DAMVIQNPRYQVTQFGKPVTLSCSQTLNHNVMYWYQQKSSQAPKLLFHYYDKDFNNEADTPDNFQSRRPNTSFCFLDIRSPGLGDTAMYLCATSRGRQEYNEQFFGPGTRLTVL.

The chain uses TRBV27 and TRBJ1-4; the D gene is possibly TRBD1 (6 bases). V was clipped by 2 bases and J by 6 bases, with 10 bases between them. The CDR3 runs to 14 residues. Germline CDR1 MNHEY, CDR2 SMNVEV (reference sequence). The DNA for the CDR3 is TGTGCCAGCAGTTTAATAGGGGGGGATGAAAAACTGTTTTTT. This sequence encodes CASSLIGGDEKLFF. The full variable domain, in which reference TRBV27 and TRBJ1-4 provide the parts outside the CDR3, is EAQVTQNPRYLITVTGKKLTVTCSQNMNHEYMSWYRQDPGLGLRQIYYSMNVEVTDKGDVPEGYKVSRKEKRNFPLILESPSPNQTSLYFCASSLIGGDEKLFFGSGTQLSVL.

This chain joins TRBV11-2 and TRBJ1-1; maybe TRBD1 (6 bases). Germline V gives CDR1 SGHAT, CDR2 FQNNGV. The CDR3 loop spans 13 amino acids. The V and J ends lost 6 bases and 1 base respectively, with 9 bases between them. In DNA, the CDR3 is TGTGCCAGCAGACCGACAGGGAACACTGAAGCTTTCTTT. This gives the protein CASRPTGNTEAFF.

The chain combines TRBV5-1 with TRBJ2-5, with D perhaps TRBD2 (5 bases). The CDR3 consists of 13 residues. V was clipped by 4 bases and J by 5 bases, with 12 bases between them. In germline, CDR1 is SGHRS, CDR2 YFSETQ. The CDR3 DNA is TGCGCCAGCAGCGCGGGCCCAAGCGAGACCCAGTACTTC. Translated: CASSAGPSETQYF. The full variable domain, its missing parts supplied by reference TRBV5-1 and TRBJ2-5, is KAGVTQTPRYLIKTRGQQVTLSCSPISGHRSVSWYQQTPGQGLQFLFEYFSETQRNKGNFPGRFSGRQFSNSRSEMNVSTLELGDSALYLCASSAGPSETQYFGPGTRLLVL.

This clone was seen a handful of times. Other DNA sequences of this sample code for an identical CDR3. The J gene is TRBJ2-2, the V gene TRBV5-1; 7 bases agree with TRBD1. The CDR3 spans 16 residues. Germline lookup yields CDR1 SGHRS and CDR2 YFSETQ. J lost 0 bases, V lost 0 bases, and 2 bases had no gene match. Written as DNA, the CDR3 is TGCGCCAGCAGCTTGGCGACAGGGACGAACACCGGGGAGCTGTTTTTT. As protein: CASSLATGTNTGELFF.

The chain joins TRBV21-1 to TRBJ1-4; the listed D gene, TRBD1, was not tested against the DNA. TRBV21-1 constitutes a pseudogene. The CDR3 runs to 16 residues. The CDR3 DNA follows: TGTGCCAGCAGCAAAGTGGAGGGACAGACGGCAGGTAAACTGTTTTTT. Its protein is CASSKVEGQTAGKLFF.

The rearrangement links TRBV6-1 to TRBJ2-5; TRBD2 aligns across 11 bases. Trimming at V came to 8 bases and at J to 5 bases, leaving 7 bases not matched to a gene. Germline V gene sequence: CDR1 MNHNS, CDR2 SASEGT. CDR3 size: 14 residues. For the CDR3, the DNA is TGTGCCAGCGGGGGGCTAGCGGGAGGTGAGACCCAGTACTTC. It translates to CASGGLAGGETQYF.